This T cell receptor beta chain was observed in a study of blood T cell repertoires in COVID-19. This CDR3 has 19 amino acids. The J segment lost 8 bases and the V segment lost 3 bases, leaving 21 bases of the junction unmatched. The germline CDR1 and CDR2 sequences are SGHTA and FQGNSA. Produced via immunoSEQ multiplex PCR; TCRdb's table is partial and in-frame only. The sample yields over 150,000 clones, 84% seen once. The clonotype comes from a man aged 40-49 years who had recovered from COVID-19. Input material: PBMCs or T cells enriched from blood (not recorded which). The chain combines TRBV7-2 with TRBJ2-1; 8 bases agree with TRBD1. The CDR3 DNA reads TGTGCCAGCAGCTTGTACCCCCCAGGACAGGGAGGCCTAAGGGATGAGCAGTTCTTC. It yields the protein CASSLYPPGQGGLRDEQFF.